These 31 T cell receptor beta chains were sequenced from one sample in a study of blood T cell repertoires in COVID-19. The assay was immunoSEQ multiplex PCR, and TCRdb's table has in-frame clones only and misses some. There are about 190,000 clones in the sample; approximately 81% occur only once, and 4% to 5% lies in the top ten. Sequenced: peripheral blood. Every receptor here comes from a woman of 80 years or more with acute or convalescent COVID-19.

The chain employs TRBV4-1 and TRBJ2-3, with TRBD2 identical over 9 bases. V trimming: 3 bases; J trimming: 1 base; junction bases outside the gene matches: 5. Germline V gives CDR1 MGHRA, CDR2 YSYEKL. This CDR3 has 16 residues. The CDR3 spells CASSQDWTSGTDTQYF. In nucleotides, the CDR3 is TGCGCCAGCAGCCAGGACTGGACTAGCGGCACAGATACGCAGTATTTT.

This clone was seen a few times. This chain uses TRBV12-3 or TRBV12-4 with TRBJ1-5; D uncertain. The CDR3 is 11 amino acids. The germline V and J ends were trimmed by 5 bases and 6 bases, with 5 bases remaining between them. The CDR3 nucleotides read TGTGCCAGCAGTGTGAGTCAGCCCCAGCATTTT. It encodes CASSVSQPQHF.

The DNA for the CDR3 is TGTGCCAGCAGTTACACAGGGTGGACAGATACGCAGTATTTT. It yields the protein CASSYTGWTDTQYF. This rearrangement joins TRBV6-6 to TRBJ2-3; maybe TRBD1 (6 bases). Germline values: CDR1 MNHNY, CDR2 SVGAGI (reference sequence). The V gene lost 2 bases and the J gene lost 3 bases, with 9 bases spanning the gap. The CDR3 runs 14 residues.

The CDR3 DNA follows: TGTGCCGGGGGGGGCTCCTACAATGAGCAGTTCTTC. Translation: CAGGGSYNEQFF. This chain uses TRBV2 with TRBJ2-1, with 7 bases matching TRBD2. The V and J ends lost 11 bases and 0 bases, in that order; junction bases with no gene match: 1. There are 12 residues in the CDR3. Germline V gene data show CDR1 as SNHLY and CDR2 as FYNNEI.

This clone was picked up a small number of times. The chain joins TRBV30 to TRBJ1-6; D call uncertain. Between the trimmed V and J ends, which lost 4 bases and 7 bases, there was a span of 14 bases. The CDR3 is made up of 14 amino acids. Germline V gene lookup returns CDR1 GTSNPN and CDR2 SVGIG (reference sequence). The CDR3 reads CAWTRRAGNSPLHF. Here the CDR3 DNA reads TGTGCCTGGACCCGGAGGGCCGGGAATTCACCCCTCCACTTT. Full variable domain (outside the CDR3, taken from reference TRBV30 and TRBJ1-6): SQTIHQWPATLVQPVGSPLSLECTVEGTSNPNLYWYRQAAGRGLQLLFYSVGIGQISSEVPQNLSASRPQDRQFILSSKKLLLSDSGFYLCAWTRRAGNSPLHFGNGTRLTVT.

The chain is built from TRBV7-9 and TRBJ1-4; maybe TRBD1 (5 bases). Trimming left V 3 bases short and J 2 bases short, with 7 bases between. Germline lookup yields CDR1 SEHNR and CDR2 FQNEAQ (reference sequence). There are 14 residues in the CDR3. CDR3 residues: CASSFKGTNEKLFF. CDR3 DNA sequence: TGTGCCAGCAGCTTCAAGGGGACTAATGAAAAACTGTTTTTT.

This chain joins TRBV27 and TRBJ1-2; TRBD1 agrees at 9 bases. The CDR3 spans 15 residues. Germline loops: CDR1 MNHEY, CDR2 SMNVEV (reference sequence). V lost 5 bases, J lost 6 bases, and 10 bases stayed unmatched. The CDR3 DNA sequence: TGTGCCAGCAGTCCCGGAGGACAGGGGTGGAATGGCTACACCTTC. It specifies CASSPGGQGWNGYTF.

The chain recombines TRBV27 with TRBJ1-2; D is perhaps TRBD1 (6 bases). The CDR3 contains 14 residues. V was cut by 5 bases and J by 7 bases, with 17 bases left in between. Germline V CDR1 and CDR2: MNHEY, SMNVEV (reference sequence). CDR3 nucleotide sequence: TGTGCCAGCAGTCCCCTCCAGGGGTGGGCTGGCTACACCTTC. Residues: CASSPLQGWAGYTF.

V usage is TRBV28 and J usage is TRBJ2-7, with a weak D call TRBD2 (5 bases). Per germline, CDR1 MDHEN and CDR2 SYDVKM. Trimming shortened V by 2 bases and J by 4 bases, and 9 bases separated the two germline ends. This CDR3 is 13 amino acids long. Written as DNA, the CDR3 is TGTGCCAGCAGTTTAGGGCGGACTTACGAGCAGTACTTC. Its translation is CASSLGRTYEQYF. Full variable domain (remainder filled in from reference TRBV28 and TRBJ2-7): DVKVTQSSRYLVKRTGEKVFLECVQDMDHENMFWYRQDPGLGLRLIYFSYDVKMKEKGDIPEGYSVSREKKERFSLILESASTNQTSMYLCASSLGRTYEQYFGPGTRLTVT.

This chain links TRBV7-2 with TRBJ1-1; tentative D call: TRBD1 (6 bases). The V and J ends lost 5 bases and 1 base respectively, with 14 bases between them. The CDR3 contains 15 residues. Germline V gene data show CDR1 as SGHTA and CDR2 as FQGNSA. The CDR3 DNA reads as TGTGCCAGCAGCCGCCAGACAGGTACGAACACTGAAGCTTTCTTT. The encoded protein is CASSRQTGTNTEAFF.

The rearrangement uses TRBV18 and TRBJ1-1, with a possible D match to TRBD1 (6 bases). Germline-derived CDR1 and CDR2 are KGHSH and LQKENI. The CDR3 covers 14 residues. The V and J ends lost 3 bases and 2 bases respectively, with 10 bases between them. The CDR3 region is CASSPNRENTEAFF. DNA of the CDR3: TGTGCCAGCTCACCGAACAGGGAAAACACTGAAGCTTTCTTT.

V and J are TRBV28 and TRBJ1-2, with 8 bases lining up with TRBD1. Germline CDR1 MDHEN, CDR2 SYDVKM. Unmatched junction bases numbered 6, after V lost 6 bases and J lost 6 bases. The CDR3 has 13 amino acids. The CDR3 DNA is TGTGCCAGCAGAATGACAGGGGACGATGGCTACACCTTC. Amino acid sequence: CASRMTGDDGYTF.

This clone was observed once. This rearrangement joins TRBV5-6 to TRBJ2-5, with D hard to call. Germline CDR1 is SGHDT and CDR2 is YYEEEE. This CDR3 region has 12 residues. The V end was cut by 2 bases, the J end by 0 bases, with 2 bases between. DNA for the CDR3: TGTGCCAGCAGCTTCAACCAAGAGACCCAGTACTTC. Protein: CASSFNQETQYF. Supplemented by reference TRBV5-6 and TRBJ2-5, the full variable domain reads DAGVTQSPTHLIKTRGQQVTLRCSPKSGHDTVSWYQQALGQGPQFIFQYYEEEERQRGNFPDRFSGHQFPNYSSELNVNALLLGDSALYLCASSFNQETQYFGPGTRLLVL.

This clone was seen a handful of times. V gene TRBV2 combines with J gene TRBJ2-2; TRBD1 matches 7 bases. V trimming: 6 bases; J trimming: 3 bases; junction bases outside the gene matches: 7. CDR3 size: 15 residues. Per the germline V gene, CDR1 is SNHLY and CDR2 is FYNNEI. The CDR3 DNA sequence: TGTGCCAGCAGGGGCACAGGGGCCGACACCGGGGAGCTGTTTTTT. Translated: CASRGTGADTGELFF.

On this clone itself: At the DNA level, this CDR3 is encoded by other sequences in the same sample as well. V usage is TRBV20-1 and J usage is TRBJ1-6; possible D gene TRBD1, 5 bases. V lost 6 bases and J lost 9, with 9 bases in between. Germline CDR1 DFQATT, CDR2 SNEGSKA (reference sequence). This CDR3 spans 11 amino acids. This CDR3 reads CSAAGGSPLHF. The CDR3 nucleotides read TGCAGTGCCGCCGGGGGTTCACCCCTCCACTTT.

V is TRBV5-6 and J is TRBJ1-2, with D tentatively TRBD1 (5 bases). Trimming removed 3 bases from V and 6 bases from J, with 27 bases in between. This CDR3 is built from 18 residues. Germline CDR1 and CDR2: SGHDT and YYEEEE. CDR3 bases: TGTGCCAGCAGCTCCCCCGCGGCAGGGCGACTTTCCCCAGATGGCTACACCTTC. Its translation is CASSSPAAGRLSPDGYTF.

The CDR3 is CASTLRGNAYEQYF. The CDR3 region has the DNA TGTGCCAGCACTTTACGGGGGAATGCCTACGAGCAGTACTTC. The rearrangement links TRBV6-5 to TRBJ2-7, with D tentatively TRBD2 (6 bases). From germline, CDR1 is MNHEY and CDR2 SVGAGI. V lost 7 bases, J lost 2 bases, and 15 bases lay in between. The CDR3 is 14 residues long.

This chain joins TRBV6-2 or TRBV6-3 and TRBJ1-1, with unresolved D. Trimming removed 4 bases at V and 2 bases at J, with 8 bases between. The CDR3 length is 13 residues. Per germline, CDR1 MNHEY and CDR2 SVGEGT. CDR3 sequence reads: CASSSGFNTEAFF. CDR3 sequence (DNA): TGTGCCAGCAGTTCGGGATTTAACACTGAAGCTTTCTTT.

V is TRBV25-1 and J is TRBJ2-7; 8 nucleotides agree with TRBD1. This CDR3 has 14 amino acids. Germline V CDR1 and CDR2: MGHDK, SYGVNS. J was trimmed by 3 bases and V by 5 bases; bases with no gene match: 6. The CDR3 nucleotides are TGTGCCAGCAGTCGGACAGGGTCATTCTACGAGCAGTACTTC. Translating gives CASSRTGSFYEQYF.

V gene TRBV6-5 combines with J gene TRBJ1-2, with D possibly matching TRBD1 (5 bases). Trimming pared 5 bases from V and 5 bases from J, leaving 18 bases between. The CDR3 has 15 residues. CDR1 is MNHEY, CDR2 SVGAGI, per germline. CDR3 nucleotide sequence: TGTGCCAGCAGTAGTCAGGGTAGGGGCGAGTATGGCTACACCTTC. Its translation is CASSSQGRGEYGYTF.

J is TRBJ1-1 and V is TRBV3-1 (or the pseudogene TRBV3-2); TRBD1 might be the D (5 bases). With 4 bases removed from V and 0 bases from J, the gap between germline ends came to 12 bases. The CDR3 has 15 residues. Looked up from germline, CDR1 is LGHDT and CDR2 is YNNKEL (reference sequence). CDR3 loop: CASSLSGGMNTEAFF. The CDR3 nucleotides are TGTGCCAGCAGCCTGAGTGGGGGGATGAACACTGAAGCTTTCTTT.

V and J are TRBV7-2 and TRBJ1-4, with D unresolved. Trimming shortened V by 2 bases and J by 2 bases, and 9 bases separated the two germline ends. This CDR3 contains 15 residues. Germline V gene data show CDR1 as SGHTA and CDR2 as FQGNSA. The CDR3 DNA follows: TGTGCCAGCAGCTTATTACCTAATACTAATGAAAAACTGTTTTTT. Translated, it gives CASSLLPNTNEKLFF. Variable domain in full (rest from reference TRBV7-2 and TRBJ1-4): GAGVSQSPSNKVTEKGKDVELRCDPISGHTALYWYRQSLGQGLEFLIYFQGNSAPDKSGLPSDRFSAERTGGSVSTLTIQRTQQEDSAVYLCASSLLPNTNEKLFFGSGTQLSVL.

J is TRBJ2-1 and V is TRBV10-1, with a possible D match to TRBD2 (7 bases). This CDR3 comprises 16 residues. Germline V gene sequence: CDR1 WNHNN, CDR2 SYGVQD (reference sequence). V was clipped by 0 bases and J by 4 bases, with 13 bases between them. The CDR3 DNA reads TGCGCCAGCAGTGAGTCCAGGGGACTAACATACAATGAGCAGTTCTTC. Amino acid sequence: CASSESRGLTYNEQFF.

This clone was seen only a few times. The chain carries TRBV19 and TRBJ1-5; tentative D call: TRBD1 (6 bases). Germline CDR1 reads LNHDA; CDR2 reads SQIVND (reference sequence). V was cut by 6 bases and J by 4 bases, with 10 bases left in between. The CDR3 has 13 residues. For the CDR3, the DNA is TGTGCCAGTAGCCTACAGGGTAATCAGCCCCAGCATTTT. This codes for CASSLQGNQPQHF.

The rearrangement links TRBV4-2 to TRBJ2-1; the match to TRBD2 covers 9 bases. The V and J ends lost 0 bases and 1 base, in that order; junction bases with no gene match: 4. CDR1 is LGHNA and CDR2 is YNFKEQ in the germline V gene. This CDR3 is 17 amino acids long. The CDR3 DNA follows: TGTGCCAGCAGCCAAGAAAGAACTAGCGGGTCCTACAATGAGCAGTTCTTC. Translation: CASSQERTSGSYNEQFF.

V gene TRBV4-3 combines with J gene TRBJ1-1, with D possibly matching TRBD1 (6 bases). V was trimmed by 2 bases and J by 5 bases, leaving 15 bases between them. The germline V gene encodes CDR1 LGHNA and CDR2 YSLEER. CDR3 length: 15 amino acids. CDR3 DNA: TGCGCCAGCAGCCAACTCCCTTACCAGGGGACTGAAGCTTTCTTT. Its translation is CASSQLPYQGTEAFF.

In this sample, this clone turned up once. V is TRBV7-2 and J is TRBJ1-1, with D unclear. The V and J ends lost 6 bases and 3 bases respectively, with 11 bases between them. The CDR3 runs to 13 residues. CDR1 and CDR2 from the germline V gene are SGHTA and FQGNSA. The CDR3 nucleotides are TGTGCCAGCAGTTTTTCCCCGGACACTGAAGCTTTCTTT. This gives the protein CASSFSPDTEAFF.

This chain links TRBV18 with TRBJ2-3; TRBD2 aligns across 12 bases. CDR1 is KGHSH and CDR2 is LQKENI in the germline V gene. CDR3 length: 15 amino acids. Trimming cost V 3 bases and J 6 bases; bases outside gene matches: 4. The CDR3 DNA reads as TGTGCCAGCTCACCGACTAGCGGGGGACGTGATACGCAGTATTTT. This gives the protein CASSPTSGGRDTQYF.

This clone was picked up one time. The V call is TRBV5-4, the J call TRBJ2-2; perhaps TRBD1 as D (6 bases). CDR1 is SGHNT and CDR2 is YYREEE in the germline V gene (reference sequence). CDR3 size: 13 residues. Trimming stripped 0 bases from V and 7 bases from J, with 7 bases between. CDR3 DNA sequence: TGTGCCAGCAGCTTGGACAGGGTCGGGGAGCTGTTTTTT. Its protein product is CASSLDRVGELFF.

This chain uses TRBV12-3 or TRBV12-4 with TRBJ1-1; 7 bases are shared with TRBD1. The V and J ends lost 6 bases and 11 bases, in that order; junction bases with no gene match: 9. The CDR3 has 12 amino acids. The CDR3 is CASSVLGGEAFF. The CDR3 bases are TGTGCCAGCAGCGTTCTAGGGGGCGAGGCTTTCTTT.

This chain joins TRBV5-8 and TRBJ1-4, with D possibly matching TRBD1 (6 bases). The ends were cut back, 2 bases at V and 6 bases at J, with 11 bases in the middle. The germline CDR1 and CDR2 sequences are SGHTS and YDEGEE. The CDR3 contains 14 residues. CDR3 sequence reads: CASSFAGAYEKLFF. For the CDR3, the DNA is TGTGCCAGCAGCTTTGCGGGGGCTTATGAAAAACTGTTTTTT.